This TCR beta chain came from a study of monozygotic twins with inflammatory bowel disease. Two nested PCRs, roughly 16 and 10 cycles, amplified TCRalpha and TCRbeta cDNA. TCRdb re-called the 5' RACE reads and shows each CDR3 protein once, DNA omitted. The table lists around 370,000 distinct CDR3 sequences. In germline, CDR1 is SGHTA, CDR2 FQGNSA. CDR3 size: 14 residues. The chain uses TRBV7-2 and TRBJ2-1; the D call of TRBD1 rests on TCRdb alone, since no DNA is present to check it. The receptor's source is a human donor with ulcerative colitis or Crohn's disease, or a healthy co-twin of an affected twin (not recorded which). Sequencing was performed on blood. The chain's CDR3 is CTSAGTGRLGEQFF.